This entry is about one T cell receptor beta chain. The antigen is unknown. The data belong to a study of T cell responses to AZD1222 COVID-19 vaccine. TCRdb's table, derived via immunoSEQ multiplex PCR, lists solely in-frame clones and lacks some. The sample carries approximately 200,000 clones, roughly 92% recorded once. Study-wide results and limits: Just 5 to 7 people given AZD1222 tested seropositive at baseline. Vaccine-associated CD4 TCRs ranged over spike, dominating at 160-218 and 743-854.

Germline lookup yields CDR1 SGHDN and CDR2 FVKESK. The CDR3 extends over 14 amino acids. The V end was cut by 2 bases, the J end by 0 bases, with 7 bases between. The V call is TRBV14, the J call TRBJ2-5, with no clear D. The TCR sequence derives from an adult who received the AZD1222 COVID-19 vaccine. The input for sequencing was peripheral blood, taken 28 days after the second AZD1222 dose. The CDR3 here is CASSQLVDQETQYF. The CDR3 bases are TGTGCCAGCAGCCAACTGGTAGACCAAGAGACCCAGTACTTC.